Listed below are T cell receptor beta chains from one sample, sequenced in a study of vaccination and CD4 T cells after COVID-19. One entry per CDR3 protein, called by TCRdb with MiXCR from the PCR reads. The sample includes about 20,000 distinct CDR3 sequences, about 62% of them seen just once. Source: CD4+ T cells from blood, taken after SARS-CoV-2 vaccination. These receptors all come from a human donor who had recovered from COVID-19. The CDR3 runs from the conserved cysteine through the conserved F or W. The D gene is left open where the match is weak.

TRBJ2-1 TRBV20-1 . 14 CSATLESSYNEQFF
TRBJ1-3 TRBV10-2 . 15 CASSEREDSGNTIYF
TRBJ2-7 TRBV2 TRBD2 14 CASMSAGGLYEQYF
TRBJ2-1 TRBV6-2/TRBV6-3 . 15 CASRDRQDVRDEQFF
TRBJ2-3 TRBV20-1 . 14 CSALGAGTTDTQYF
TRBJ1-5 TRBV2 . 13 CASSLGWDQPQHF
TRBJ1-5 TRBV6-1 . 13 CASSGALGAPQHF
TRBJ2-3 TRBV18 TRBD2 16 CASSPAGLAGERAQYF
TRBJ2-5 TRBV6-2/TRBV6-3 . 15 CASSYSRTVQETQYF
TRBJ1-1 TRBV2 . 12 CASTDSPIEAFF
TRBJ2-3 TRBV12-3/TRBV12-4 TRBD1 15 CASSLRAGGRDTQYF
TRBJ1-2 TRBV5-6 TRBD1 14 CASSLGQGEIGYTF
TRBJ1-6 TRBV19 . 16 CASKGREGSYNSPLHF
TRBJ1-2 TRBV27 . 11 CASRDNYGYTF
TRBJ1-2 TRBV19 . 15 CASSTPTPTNYGYTF
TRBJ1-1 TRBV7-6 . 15 CASSLEAGTNTEAFF
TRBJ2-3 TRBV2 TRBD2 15 CASRKLAGAGDTQYF
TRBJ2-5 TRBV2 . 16 CASSAARPATGETQYF
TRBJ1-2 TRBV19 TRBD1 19 CASIQRPGTGGQSNYGYTF
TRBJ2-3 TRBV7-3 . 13 CASSDTGMDTQYF
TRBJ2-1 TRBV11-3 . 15 CASSPQLGLYNEQFF
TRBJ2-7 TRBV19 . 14 CASSIRDGSYEQYF